These T cell receptor beta chains were read from a single sample in a study of OX40 agonist ivuxolimab in advanced cancers. Libraries were prepared by immunoSEQ multiplex PCR; TCRdb keeps only in-frame clonotypes and omits some of them. Of about 45,000 clones detected, about 89% appear once; the ten largest clones hold about a sixth. Sequences were derived from CD4+ or CD8+ T cells sorted from blood, sampled in a trial of the OX40 agonist ivuxolimab. The receptors here all came from an adult with an advanced solid tumor such as melanoma, head and neck, liver or kidney cancer. CDR3s include the opening cysteine and the closing phenylalanine or tryptophan. D genes are given only for firm matches. Size is omitted from some rows. Given values are once, few, many or a class for expanded clones.

V gene: TRBV5-6; clone size: .; J gene: TRBJ1-6; D gene: .; CDR3 protein: CASSPGVSPLHF; CDR3 DNA: TGTGCCAGCAGCCCTGGGGTTTCACCCCTCCACTTT
V gene: TRBV14; clone size: once; J gene: TRBJ2-1; D gene: TRBD2; CDR3 protein: CASSQDLGSGGPGDEQFF; CDR3 DNA: TGTGCCAGCAGCCAAGATCTAGGTTCGGGGGGGCCTGGGGATGAGCAGTTCTTC
V gene: TRBV11-2; clone size: .; J gene: TRBJ2-1; D gene: .; CDR3 protein: CASSFSPGRVYNEQFF; CDR3 DNA: TGTGCCAGCAGCTTTTCCCCGGGAAGGGTCTACAATGAGCAGTTCTTC
V gene: TRBV5-5; clone size: .; J gene: TRBJ1-1; D gene: TRBD1; CDR3 protein: CASSFGLRQGTTEAFF; CDR3 DNA: TGTGCCAGCAGCTTCGGCCTGAGACAGGGGACCACTGAAGCTTTCTTT
V gene: TRBV16; clone size: .; J gene: TRBJ2-7; D gene: .; CDR3 protein: CASSPRASYEQYF; CDR3 DNA: TGTGCCAGCAGCCCCCGGGCCTCCTACGAGCAGTACTTC
V gene: TRBV25-1; clone size: .; J gene: TRBJ2-5; D gene: TRBD1; CDR3 protein: CASRGLGQGLETQYF; CDR3 DNA: TGTGCCAGCAGAGGACTAGGACAGGGGTTAGAGACCCAGTACTTC
V gene: TRBV7-6; clone size: .; J gene: TRBJ2-7; D gene: .; CDR3 protein: CASSLTGGLDEQYF; CDR3 DNA: TGTGCCAGCAGCCTCACGGGGGGCCTAGACGAGCAGTACTTC
V gene: TRBV6-6; clone size: .; J gene: TRBJ2-4; D gene: .; CDR3 protein: CASSWGILAKNIQYF; CDR3 DNA: TGTGCCAGCAGTTGGGGGATCCTAGCCAAAAACATTCAGTACTTC
V gene: TRBV4-1; clone size: .; J gene: TRBJ1-4; D gene: .; CDR3 protein: CASSQSDTLNEKLFF; CDR3 DNA: TGCGCCAGCAGCCAGTCGGACACCCTTAATGAAAAACTGTTTTTT
V gene: TRBV11-2; clone size: .; J gene: TRBJ2-7; D gene: .; CDR3 protein: CASSLGGRGPTYEQYF; CDR3 DNA: TGTGCCAGCAGCTTAGGTGGCAGGGGTCCCACCTACGAGCAGTACTTC
V gene: TRBV6-5; clone size: .; J gene: TRBJ1-2; D gene: TRBD1; CDR3 protein: CASSYSWDSTTKGYTF; CDR3 DNA: TGTGCCAGCAGTTACTCATGGGACAGTACGACGAAAGGCTACACCTTC
V gene: TRBV27; clone size: .; J gene: TRBJ2-1; D gene: .; CDR3 protein: CASSLYSYNEQFF; CDR3 DNA: TGTGCCAGCAGTTTATACAGTTACAATGAGCAGTTCTTC
V gene: TRBV19; clone size: .; J gene: TRBJ2-7; D gene: .; CDR3 protein: CASSIKRASYEQYF; CDR3 DNA: TGTGCCAGTAGTATAAAAAGGGCCTCCTACGAGCAGTACTTC
V gene: TRBV19; clone size: once; J gene: TRBJ1-2; D gene: TRBD1; CDR3 protein: CASSIPRETGIDGYTF; CDR3 DNA: TGTGCCAGTAGTATCCCCCGTGAGACAGGGATCGATGGCTACACCTTC
V gene: TRBV6-1; clone size: .; J gene: TRBJ2-7; D gene: TRBD1; CDR3 protein: CASSSGTGSAEQYF; CDR3 DNA: TGTGCCAGCAGTTCCGGGACAGGGTCGGCCGAGCAGTACTTC
V gene: TRBV2; clone size: .; J gene: TRBJ2-3; D gene: .; CDR3 protein: CASIPRDSRVDTQYF; CDR3 DNA: TGTGCCAGTATCCCGCGGGATTCCCGAGTGGATACGCAGTATTTT
V gene: TRBV5-1; clone size: once; J gene: TRBJ2-7; D gene: .; CDR3 protein: CASSRAVTGPAYEQYF; CDR3 DNA: TGCGCCAGCAGCCGGGCGGTTACTGGACCGGCCTACGAGCAGTACTTC
V gene: TRBV7-9; clone size: .; J gene: TRBJ1-4; D gene: .; CDR3 protein: CASSPPYIATNEKLFF; CDR3 DNA: TGTGCCAGCAGCCCCCCCTACATTGCAACTAATGAAAAACTGTTTTTT
V gene: TRBV27; clone size: .; J gene: TRBJ2-7; D gene: TRBD2; CDR3 protein: CASSYGLAGEEQYF; CDR3 DNA: TGTGCCAGCAGCTACGGACTAGCGGGAGAGGAGCAGTACTTC
V gene: TRBV18; clone size: .; J gene: TRBJ2-5; D gene: .; CDR3 protein: CASSPRRETQYF; CDR3 DNA: TGTGCCAGCTCACCTAGAAGAGAGACCCAGTACTTC
V gene: TRBV27; clone size: .; J gene: TRBJ1-1; D gene: TRBD1; CDR3 protein: CATGLHRGANTEAFF; CDR3 DNA: TGTGCCACCGGCCTTCACAGGGGGGCGAACACTGAAGCTTTCTTT
V gene: TRBV6-1; clone size: once; J gene: TRBJ2-1; D gene: TRBD2; CDR3 protein: CASSEWAREGYNEQFF; CDR3 DNA: TGTGCCAGCAGTGAATGGGCGCGGGAGGGCTACAATGAGCAGTTCTTC
V gene: TRBV10-2; clone size: medium-sized; J gene: TRBJ2-5; D gene: .; CDR3 protein: CASSESGRGETQYF; CDR3 DNA: TGCGCCAGCAGTGAGTCGGGTAGGGGAGAGACCCAGTACTTC
V gene: TRBV15; clone size: .; J gene: TRBJ1-2; D gene: .; CDR3 protein: CATSRDPGRSNGYTF; CDR3 DNA: TGTGCCACCAGCAGAGATCCAGGGAGGAGTAATGGCTACACCTTC
V gene: TRBV9; clone size: .; J gene: TRBJ2-6; D gene: TRBD1; CDR3 protein: CASSAGQGNSGANVLTF; CDR3 DNA: TGTGCCAGCAGCGCGGGACAGGGTAACTCTGGGGCCAACGTCCTGACTTTC
V gene: TRBV9; clone size: once; J gene: TRBJ2-1; D gene: .; CDR3 protein: CASSDYLGQFF; CDR3 DNA: TGTGCCAGCAGCGACTATCTAGGGCAGTTCTTC
V gene: TRBV9; clone size: .; J gene: TRBJ2-2; D gene: TRBD1; CDR3 protein: CASSPGTGFNGELFF; CDR3 DNA: TGTGCCAGCAGCCCGGGGACAGGGTTCAACGGGGAGCTGTTTTTT